This entry lists 18 T cell receptor beta chains sequenced from one sample in a study of blood T cell repertoires in COVID-19. Method: immunoSEQ multiplex PCR; TCRdb's copy keeps in-frame clones and lacks some. Here the sample spans 110,000 to 150,000 clones, around 83% being singletons. Sequencing was done on a sample of peripheral blood. The receptors here all came from a man aged 60-69 years with active or convalescent COVID-19.

This chain links TRBV3-1 (or the pseudogene TRBV3-2) with TRBJ1-1; D gene uncertain. V dropped 4 bases and J dropped 7 bases, with 10 bases sitting between them. CDR3 length: 12 amino acids. CDR1 is LGHDT and CDR2 is YNNKEL in the germline V gene (reference sequence). The CDR3 loop reads CASSPGNDEAFF. The DNA of the CDR3 is TGTGCCAGCAGCCCCGGGAATGATGAAGCTTTCTTT.

The chain couples TRBV15 to TRBJ1-3; 7 bases agree with TRBD1. The CDR3 has 16 amino acids. The germline V gene encodes CDR1 LNHNV and CDR2 YYDKDF (reference sequence). V was clipped by 5 bases and J by 2 bases; unmatched bases: 9. CDR3 coding DNA: TGTGCCACCAGCCTGGCGACAGGGCTGACTGGAAACACCATATATTTT. Translation gives CATSLATGLTGNTIYF.

This chain connects TRBV7-2 to TRBJ2-5, with unresolved D. CDR1 and CDR2 (germline): SGHTA, FQGNSA. CDR3 length equals 15 residues. V was shortened by 1 base and J by 3 bases, with 12 bases between the two germline ends. DNA for the CDR3: TGTGCCAGCAGCTTAGATCTATCATTTGAAGAGACCCAGTACTTC. It is translated as CASSLDLSFEETQYF. The full variable domain, rest sourced from reference TRBV7-2 and TRBJ2-5, is GAGVSQSPSNKVTEKGKDVELRCDPISGHTALYWYRQSLGQGLEFLIYFQGNSAPDKSGLPSDRFSAERTGGSVSTLTIQRTQQEDSAVYLCASSLDLSFEETQYFGPGTRLLVL.

The chain joins TRBV7-9 to TRBJ1-3; D might be TRBD1 (6 bases). Deletions cut 0 bases from V and 3 bases from J, with 12 bases between. Germline-derived CDR1 and CDR2 are SEHNR and FQNEAQ (reference sequence). This CDR3 contains 16 residues. CDR3 sequence: CASSLAAGAFGNTIYF. The CDR3 DNA reads TGTGCCAGCAGCTTAGCAGCGGGGGCATTTGGAAACACCATATATTTT.

The chain carries TRBV27 and TRBJ2-1; 13 nucleotides agree with TRBD2. The CDR3 consists of 14 residues. Looked up from germline, CDR1 is MNHEY and CDR2 is SMNVEV (reference sequence). V lost 6 bases and J lost 15; bases outside the gene matches: 11. CDR3 nucleotides: TGTGCCAGCAGGTGGGGACTAGCGGGACCATTGTGGTTCTTC. It specifies CASRWGLAGPLWFF.

The chain recombines TRBV6-5 with TRBJ2-7, with 7 bases aligning to TRBD1. Losses at the gene ends were 6 bases for V and 4 bases for J; bases not matched to a gene: 6. CDR1 is MNHEY and CDR2 is SVGAGI in the germline V gene. This CDR3 has 13 residues. CDR3 protein: CASRNRGEYEQYF. As DNA, the CDR3 is TGTGCCAGCAGAAACAGGGGCGAATACGAGCAGTACTTC.

The chain links TRBV6-6 to TRBJ1-4, with TRBD1 identical over 9 bases. Germline CDR1 reads MNHNY; CDR2 reads SVGAGI (reference sequence). The CDR3 has 16 residues. The V gene end was trimmed by 6 bases and the J gene end by 7 bases; junction bases not matched to a gene: 12. Written as DNA, the CDR3 is TGTGCCAGCAGCCTCACGGCGGGGACAGGGACTGAAAAACTGTTTTTT. This encodes CASSLTAGTGTEKLFF.

CDR3 in amino acids: CASRGGDKPYEQYV. The DNA for the CDR3 is TGTGCCAGCAGGGGAGGAGACAAGCCCTACGAGCAGTACGTC. The chain recombines TRBV6-5 with TRBJ2-7; possibly TRBD2 for D (6 bases). The germline V gene has CDR1 MNHEY and CDR2 SVGAGI. The CDR3 extends over 14 amino acids. The ends were cut back, 6 bases at V and 2 bases at J, with 14 bases in the middle.

This chain uses TRBV5-1 with TRBJ2-1, with D perhaps TRBD1 (5 bases). The CDR3 contains 15 residues. Germline V CDR1 and CDR2: SGHRS, YFSETQ. V lost 4 bases to trimming and J lost 2 bases, with 13 bases between them. CDR3 nucleotide sequence: TGCGCCAGCAGCAGTCAGGGCCTCACCTACAATGAGCAGTTCTTC. This encodes CASSSQGLTYNEQFF.

This clone was detected a few times. V usage is TRBV11-2 and J usage is TRBJ2-2; 9 positions agree with TRBD2. Germline V CDR1 and CDR2: SGHAT, FQNNGV. With V trimmed by 1 base and J by 0 bases, 3 bases remained unmatched. CDR3 length equals 17 residues. CDR3 DNA: TGTGCCAGCAGCTTAGGCTCTAGCGGGGCGAACACCGGGGAGCTGTTTTTT. This translates into CASSLGSSGANTGELFF.

V is TRBV7-9 and J is TRBJ1-2; 7 bases are a match to TRBD1. J was trimmed by 4 bases and V by 2 bases; bases with no gene match: 4. Germline assignment: CDR1 SEHNR and CDR2 FQNEAQ (reference sequence). The CDR3 is 14 residues long. CDR3 sequence reads: CASSLFGTAYGYTF. In nucleotides, the CDR3 is TGTGCCAGCAGCTTATTTGGGACAGCCTATGGCTACACCTTC.

The chain has TRBV7-2 and TRBJ2-7; no clear D. V was trimmed by 5 bases and J by 4 bases, leaving 12 bases between them. The CDR3 runs to 13 residues. Looked up from germline, CDR1 is SGHTA and CDR2 is FQGNSA. The CDR3 DNA reads TGTGCCAGCAGCATATCCCGCCAGTACGAGCAGTACGTC. This gives the protein CASSISRQYEQYV.

V is TRBV18 and J is TRBJ2-3; D might be TRBD2 (5 bases). From germline, CDR1 is KGHSH and CDR2 LQKENI. The CDR3 loop spans 13 amino acids. Trimming left V 4 bases short and J 4 bases short, with 9 bases between. The CDR3, as DNA: TGTGCCAGCTCACTTGCGGAGGCAGATACGCAGTATTTT. It encodes CASSLAEADTQYF.

The V call is TRBV2, the J call TRBJ1-1, with D possibly TRBD1 on 5 matching bases. Germline loops: CDR1 SNHLY, CDR2 FYNNEI. There are 15 residues in the CDR3. V lost 4 bases to trimming and J lost 5 bases, with 17 bases between them. The CDR3 coding sequence is TGTGCCAGCAGTGTTGGGCCAGGGCAAGGGACTGAAGCTTTCTTT. Residues: CASSVGPGQGTEAFF. The whole variable domain, filled in from reference TRBV2 and TRBJ1-1, reads EPEVTQTPSHQVTQMGQEVILRCVPISNHLYFYWYRQILGQKVEFLVSFYNNEISEKSEIFDDQFSVERPDGSNFTLKIRSTKLEDSAMYFCASSVGPGQGTEAFFGQGTRLTVV.

This clone appeared once. The chain employs TRBV15 and TRBJ1-6; maybe TRBD1 (5 bases). Trimming stripped 0 bases from V and 9 bases from J, with 15 bases between. Germline CDR1 reads LNHNV; CDR2 reads YYDKDF (reference sequence). The CDR3 loop spans 16 amino acids. The CDR3 DNA follows: TGTGCCACCAGCAGAGATCCGGCAGGGCTGGGTTCACCCCTCCACTTT. This codes for CATSRDPAGLGSPLHF.

CDR3 nucleotide sequence: TGTGCCAGCAGCTTAGATTTCAGAGGGAGCAATCAGCCCCAGCATTTT. It specifies CASSLDFRGSNQPQHF. J is TRBJ1-5 and V is TRBV11-2; no reliable D call. The ends were cut back, 0 bases at V and 1 base at J, with 10 bases in the middle. Looked up from germline, CDR1 is SGHAT and CDR2 is FQNNGV. This CDR3 has 16 residues.

The V gene is TRBV9, the J gene TRBJ2-1, with a weak D call TRBD1 (6 bases). Looked up from germline, CDR1 is SGDLS and CDR2 is YYNGEE. The CDR3 runs 14 residues. The V end was cut by 4 bases, the J end by 5 bases, with 13 bases between. This CDR3 is CASSSQGWNNEQFF. For the CDR3, the DNA is TGTGCCAGCAGCTCACAGGGATGGAACAATGAGCAGTTCTTC.

The count of this clone is one. This chain joins TRBV4-3 and TRBJ2-1; 8 bases agree with TRBD2. This CDR3 has 15 amino acids. The junction had 4 bases not matched to a gene; V was cut back by 0 bases and J by 6 bases. Germline-derived CDR1 and CDR2 are LGHNA and YSLEER. In nucleotides, the CDR3 is TGCGCCAGCAGCCAAGATGACGCGGGAGGCAATGAGCAGTTCTTC. Protein product: CASSQDDAGGNEQFF.